These T cell receptor beta chains were read from a single sample in a study of blood T cell repertoires in COVID-19. Only in-frame clones appear in the TCRdb table, and some are missing; sequencing was by immunoSEQ multiplex PCR. The table shows roughly 300,000 clones, with almost 85% occurring only once. The specimen was peripheral blood. The origin of the receptors is a human donor in a cohort sampled during active COVID-19. Each CDR3 is given with its conserved first and last residue. A D gene is named only where the DNA matches it firmly. Not every row has a clone size; where given, it reads once, few, many or a size class.

J | V | D | size | CDR3 | DNA
TRBJ2-1 | TRBV20-1 | NA | NA | CSASSLAYNEQFF | TGCAGTGCTAGTAGTCTAGCCTACAATGAGCAGTTCTTC
TRBJ2-7 | TRBV4-1 | NA | large | CASSQWDTSYEQYF | TGCGCCAGCAGCCAGTGGGACACCTCCTACGAGCAGTACTTC
TRBJ2-5 | TRBV3-1/TRBV3-2 | TRBD1 | NA | CASSQDGTGIGTQYF | TGTGCCAGCAGCCAAGATGGGACAGGGATTGGGACCCAGTACTTC
TRBJ2-7 | TRBV11-1 | TRBD1 | many | CASSLVDRELNEQYF | TGTGCCAGCAGCTTGGTCGACAGGGAGTTAAACGAGCAGTACTTC
TRBJ2-1 | TRBV18 | NA | NA | CASSPGAGTYNEQFF | TGTGCCAGCTCACCAGGGGCAGGAACCTACAATGAGCAGTTCTTC
TRBJ1-3 | TRBV5-1 | NA | NA | CASSVESGNTIYF | TGCGCCAGCAGCGTAGAATCTGGAAACACCATATATTTT
TRBJ1-2 | TRBV6-5 | TRBD1 | few | CASSYSNKGANYGYTF | TGTGCCAGCAGTTACTCGAATAAGGGGGCGAACTATGGCTACACCTTC
TRBJ1-1 | TRBV6-5 | TRBD1 | NA | CAIALGQGATEAFF | TGTGCCATCGCCTTAGGACAGGGGGCGACTGAAGCTTTCTTT
TRBJ2-1 | TRBV9 | TRBD1 | NA | CASSALDRGGTREQFF | TGTGCCAGCAGCGCCCTCGACAGGGGCGGGACCCGTGAGCAGTTCTTC
TRBJ2-1 | TRBV5-1 | TRBD2 | NA | CASSLGSSGGPANEQFF | TGCGCCAGCAGCTTGGGTTCGAGCGGGGGGCCCGCGAATGAGCAGTTCTTC
TRBJ1-4 | TRBV3-1/TRBV3-2 | NA | NA | CASSQDGAGSNEKLFF | TGTGCCAGCAGCCAAGATGGGGCAGGAAGTAATGAAAAACTGTTTTTT
TRBJ2-7 | TRBV6-5 | NA | NA | CASTGTYEQYF | TGTGCCAGCACAGGGACCTACGAGCAGTACTTC
TRBJ1-6 | TRBV5-1 | NA | NA | CASSLRGMGSPLHF | TGCGCCAGCAGCTTGAGGGGGATGGGTTCACCCCTCCACTTT
TRBJ1-4 | TRBV10-2 | TRBD1 | once | CASSQRTRGLEEKLFF | TGCGCCAGCAGCCAGCGTACGAGGGGGCTGGAGGAAAAACTGTTTTTT
TRBJ2-2 | TRBV14 | NA | NA | CASSQNGGTGELFF | TGTGCCAGCAGCCAAAATGGCGGCACCGGGGAGCTGTTTTTT
TRBJ1-1 | TRBV7-9 | TRBD1 | NA | CASSRGQGRPNTEAFF | TGTGCCAGCAGCCGTGGACAGGGTCGACCGAACACTGAAGCTTTCTTT
TRBJ1-2 | TRBV9 | TRBD1 | NA | CASSVPGTGYYGYTF | TGTGCCAGCAGCGTACCCGGGACAGGGTACTATGGCTACACCTTC
TRBJ2-1 | TRBV9 | NA | NA | CASSRDSPEQFF | TGTGCCAGCAGCCGGGACTCACCGGAGCAGTTCTTC